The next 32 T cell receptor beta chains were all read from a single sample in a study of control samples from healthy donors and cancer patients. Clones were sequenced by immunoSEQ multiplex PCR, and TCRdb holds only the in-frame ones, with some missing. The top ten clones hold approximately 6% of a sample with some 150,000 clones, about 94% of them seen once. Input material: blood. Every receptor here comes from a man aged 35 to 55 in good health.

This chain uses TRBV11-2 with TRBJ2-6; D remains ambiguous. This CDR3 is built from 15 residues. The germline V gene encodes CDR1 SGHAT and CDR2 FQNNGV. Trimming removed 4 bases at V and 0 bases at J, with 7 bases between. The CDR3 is CASSWQVSGANVLTF. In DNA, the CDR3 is TGTGCCAGCAGCTGGCAGGTCTCTGGGGCCAACGTCCTGACTTTC.

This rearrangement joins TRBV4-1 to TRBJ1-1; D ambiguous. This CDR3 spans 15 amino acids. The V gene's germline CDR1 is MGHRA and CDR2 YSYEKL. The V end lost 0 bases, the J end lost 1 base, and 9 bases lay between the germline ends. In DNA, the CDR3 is TGCGCCAGCAGCCAAGATGATCCGGGGAACACTGAAGCTTTCTTT. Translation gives CASSQDDPGNTEAFF.

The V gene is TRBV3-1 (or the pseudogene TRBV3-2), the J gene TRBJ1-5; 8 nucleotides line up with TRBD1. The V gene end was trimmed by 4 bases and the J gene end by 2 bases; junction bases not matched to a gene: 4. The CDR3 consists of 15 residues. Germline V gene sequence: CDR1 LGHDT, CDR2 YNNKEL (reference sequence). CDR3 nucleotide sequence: TGTGCCAGCAGCCTGACAGGGGCCGGCAATCAGCCCCAGCATTTT. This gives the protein CASSLTGAGNQPQHF.

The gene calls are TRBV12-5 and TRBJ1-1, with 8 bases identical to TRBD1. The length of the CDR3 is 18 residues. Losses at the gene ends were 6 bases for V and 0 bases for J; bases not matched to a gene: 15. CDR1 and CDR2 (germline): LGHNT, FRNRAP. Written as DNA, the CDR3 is TGTGCTAGTGGCGCCGAATGGACAGGGCGAGGAATGAACACTGAAGCTTTCTTT. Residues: CASGAEWTGRGMNTEAFF.

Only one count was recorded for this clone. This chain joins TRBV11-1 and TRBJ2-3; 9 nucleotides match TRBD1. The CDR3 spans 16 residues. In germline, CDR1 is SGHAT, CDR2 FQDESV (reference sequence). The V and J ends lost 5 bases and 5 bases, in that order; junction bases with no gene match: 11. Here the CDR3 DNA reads TGTGCCAGCAGCGAAACAAAAGGGACAGGGTTAGATACGCAGTATTTT. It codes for CASSETKGTGLDTQYF.

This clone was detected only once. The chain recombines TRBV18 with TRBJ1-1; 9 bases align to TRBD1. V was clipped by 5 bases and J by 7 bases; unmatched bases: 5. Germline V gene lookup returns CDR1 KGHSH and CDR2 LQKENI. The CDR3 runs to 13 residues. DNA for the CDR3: TGTGCCAGCTCATTTACAGGGGGCGGTGAAGCTTTCTTT. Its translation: CASSFTGGGEAFF.

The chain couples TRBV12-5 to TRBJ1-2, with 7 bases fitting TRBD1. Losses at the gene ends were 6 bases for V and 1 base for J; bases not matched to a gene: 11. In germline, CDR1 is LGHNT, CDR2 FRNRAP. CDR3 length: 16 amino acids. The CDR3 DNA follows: TGTGCTAGTGGCCGCGCCGGGACAGCCTTTAACTATGGCTACACCTTC. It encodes CASGRAGTAFNYGYTF.

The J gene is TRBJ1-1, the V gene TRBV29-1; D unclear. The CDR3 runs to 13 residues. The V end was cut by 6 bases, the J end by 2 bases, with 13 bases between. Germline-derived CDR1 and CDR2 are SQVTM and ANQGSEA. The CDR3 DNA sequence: TGCAGCGTGGCCCGCCGGGGAAACACTGAAGCTTTCTTT. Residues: CSVARRGNTEAFF.

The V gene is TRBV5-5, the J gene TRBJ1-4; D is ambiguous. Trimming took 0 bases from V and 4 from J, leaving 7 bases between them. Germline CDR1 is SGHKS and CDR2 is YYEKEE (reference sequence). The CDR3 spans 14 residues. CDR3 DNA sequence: TGTGCCAGCAGCTTGGGACCGATTAATGAAAAACTGTTTTTT. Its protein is CASSLGPINEKLFF.

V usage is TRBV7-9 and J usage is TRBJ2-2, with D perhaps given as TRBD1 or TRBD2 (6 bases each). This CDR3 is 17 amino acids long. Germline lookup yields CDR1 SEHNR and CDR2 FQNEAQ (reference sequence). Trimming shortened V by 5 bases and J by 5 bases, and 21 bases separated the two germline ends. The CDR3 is CASSDHVRGRVTGELFF. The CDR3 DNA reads TGTGCCAGCAGCGATCATGTACGGGGGCGAGTAACCGGGGAGCTGTTTTTT.

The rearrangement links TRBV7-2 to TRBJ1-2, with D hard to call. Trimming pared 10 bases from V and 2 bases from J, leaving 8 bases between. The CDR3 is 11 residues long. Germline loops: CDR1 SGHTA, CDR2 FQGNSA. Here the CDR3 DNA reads TGTGCCACTACCGTCAACTATGGCTACACCTTC. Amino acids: CATTVNYGYTF.

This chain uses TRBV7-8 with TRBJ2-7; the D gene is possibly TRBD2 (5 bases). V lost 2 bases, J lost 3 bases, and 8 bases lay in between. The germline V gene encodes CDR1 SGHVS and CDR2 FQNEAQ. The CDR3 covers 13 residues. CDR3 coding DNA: TGTGCCAGCAGCTTAACCGGGGACTACGAGCAGTACTTC. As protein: CASSLTGDYEQYF.

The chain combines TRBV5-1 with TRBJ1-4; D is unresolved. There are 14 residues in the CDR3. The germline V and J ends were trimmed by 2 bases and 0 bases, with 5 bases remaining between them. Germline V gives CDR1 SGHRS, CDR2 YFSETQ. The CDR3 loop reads CASSLGPTNEKLFF. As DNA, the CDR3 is TGCGCCAGCAGCTTAGGACCAACTAATGAAAAACTGTTTTTT.

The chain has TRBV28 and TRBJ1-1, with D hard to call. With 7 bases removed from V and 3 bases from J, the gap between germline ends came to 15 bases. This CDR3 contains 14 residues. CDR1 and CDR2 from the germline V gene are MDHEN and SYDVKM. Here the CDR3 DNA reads TGTGCCAGCAACAAAGGCGCGTGGGACACTGAAGCTTTCTTT. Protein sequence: CASNKGAWDTEAFF. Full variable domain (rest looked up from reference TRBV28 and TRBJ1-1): DVKVTQSSRYLVKRTGEKVFLECVQDMDHENMFWYRQDPGLGLRLIYFSYDVKMKEKGDIPEGYSVSREKKERFSLILESASTNQTSMYLCASNKGAWDTEAFFGQGTRLTVV.

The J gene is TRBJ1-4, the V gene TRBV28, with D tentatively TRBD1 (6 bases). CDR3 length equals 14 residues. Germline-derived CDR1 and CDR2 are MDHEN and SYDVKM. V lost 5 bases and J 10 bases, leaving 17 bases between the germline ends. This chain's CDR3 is CASSGTGTYGKLFF. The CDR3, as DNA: TGTGCCAGCAGTGGAACAGGGACTTATGGAAAACTGTTTTTT.

The CDR3 bases are TGTGCCAGCAGCACACACCGACAGGGTAATGAAAAACTGTTTTTT. Amino acids: CASSTHRQGNEKLFF. V and J are TRBV6-5 and TRBJ1-4; 7 nucleotides line up with TRBD1. This CDR3 has 15 amino acids. Trimming cost V 6 bases and J 4 bases; bases outside gene matches: 8. The germline gives CDR1 MNHEY, CDR2 SVGAGI.

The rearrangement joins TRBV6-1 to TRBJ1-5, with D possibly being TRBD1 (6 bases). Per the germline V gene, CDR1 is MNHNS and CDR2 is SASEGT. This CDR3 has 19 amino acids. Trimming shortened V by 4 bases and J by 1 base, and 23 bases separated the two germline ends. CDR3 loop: CASSVRGGGGGKSNQPQHF. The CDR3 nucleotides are TGTGCCAGCAGTGTGAGGGGTGGCGGGGGGGGCAAGAGCAATCAGCCCCAGCATTTT.

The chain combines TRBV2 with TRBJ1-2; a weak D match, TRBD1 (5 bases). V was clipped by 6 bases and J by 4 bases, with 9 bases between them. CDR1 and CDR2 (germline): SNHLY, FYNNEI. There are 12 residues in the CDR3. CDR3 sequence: CASRGGFYGYTF. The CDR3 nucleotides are TGTGCCAGCAGGGGGGGATTCTATGGCTACACCTTC.

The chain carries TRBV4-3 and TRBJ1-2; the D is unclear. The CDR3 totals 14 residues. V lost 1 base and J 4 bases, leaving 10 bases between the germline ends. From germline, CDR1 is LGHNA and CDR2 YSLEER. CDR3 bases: TGCGCCAGCAGCCAAGGCGTCGGAAGCTATGGCTACACCTTC. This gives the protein CASSQGVGSYGYTF.

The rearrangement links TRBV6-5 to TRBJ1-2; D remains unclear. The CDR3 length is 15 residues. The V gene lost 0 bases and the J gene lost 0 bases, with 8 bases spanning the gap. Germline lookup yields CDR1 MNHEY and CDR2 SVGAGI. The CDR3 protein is CASSYSGRTNYGYTF. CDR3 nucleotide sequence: TGTGCCAGCAGTTACTCCGGACGGACTAACTATGGCTACACCTTC.

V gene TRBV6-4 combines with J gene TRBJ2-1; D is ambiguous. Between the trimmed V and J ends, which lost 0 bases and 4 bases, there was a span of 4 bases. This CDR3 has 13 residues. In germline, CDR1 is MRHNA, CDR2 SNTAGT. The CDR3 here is CASSDSPYNEQFF. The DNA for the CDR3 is TGTGCCAGCAGTGACTCCCCATACAATGAGCAGTTCTTC.

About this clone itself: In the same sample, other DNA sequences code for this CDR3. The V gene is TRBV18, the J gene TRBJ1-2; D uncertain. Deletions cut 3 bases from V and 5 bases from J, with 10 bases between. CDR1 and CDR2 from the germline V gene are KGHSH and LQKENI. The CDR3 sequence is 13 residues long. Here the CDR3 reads CASSPGQTYGYTF. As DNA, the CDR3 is TGTGCCAGCTCACCTGGGCAGACATATGGCTACACCTTC.

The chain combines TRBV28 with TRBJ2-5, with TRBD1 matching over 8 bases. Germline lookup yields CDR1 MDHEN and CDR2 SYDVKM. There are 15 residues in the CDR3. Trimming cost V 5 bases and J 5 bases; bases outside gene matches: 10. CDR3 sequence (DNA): TGTGCCAGCAGTGCCAGACAGGGGTCGCGGGAGACCCAGTACTTC. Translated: CASSARQGSRETQYF.

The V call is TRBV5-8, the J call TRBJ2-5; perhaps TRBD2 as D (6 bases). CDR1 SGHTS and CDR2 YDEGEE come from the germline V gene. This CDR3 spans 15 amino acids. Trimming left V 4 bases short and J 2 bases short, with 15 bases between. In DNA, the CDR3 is TGTGCCAGCAGCCCGGGCGGGATTCCACAAGAGACCCAGTACTTC. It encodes CASSPGGIPQETQYF.

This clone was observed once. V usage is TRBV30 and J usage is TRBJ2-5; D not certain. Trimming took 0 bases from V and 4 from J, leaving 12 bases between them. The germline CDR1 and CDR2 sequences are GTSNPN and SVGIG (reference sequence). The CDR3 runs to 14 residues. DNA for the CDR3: TGTGCCTGGAGTGTACGTCCCTGGGGAGAGACCCAGTACTTC. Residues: CAWSVRPWGETQYF.

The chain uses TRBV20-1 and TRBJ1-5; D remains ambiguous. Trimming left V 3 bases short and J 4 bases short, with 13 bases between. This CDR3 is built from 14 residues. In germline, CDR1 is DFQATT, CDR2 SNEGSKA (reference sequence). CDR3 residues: CSASSTRGNQPQHF. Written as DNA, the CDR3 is TGCAGTGCTAGTAGTACGCGGGGAAATCAGCCCCAGCATTTT.

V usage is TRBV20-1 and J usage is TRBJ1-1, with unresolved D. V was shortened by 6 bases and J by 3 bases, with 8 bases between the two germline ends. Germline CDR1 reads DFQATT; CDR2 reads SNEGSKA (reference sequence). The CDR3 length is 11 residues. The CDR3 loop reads CSAPKHTEAFF. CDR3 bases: TGCAGTGCCCCTAAACACACTGAAGCTTTCTTT.

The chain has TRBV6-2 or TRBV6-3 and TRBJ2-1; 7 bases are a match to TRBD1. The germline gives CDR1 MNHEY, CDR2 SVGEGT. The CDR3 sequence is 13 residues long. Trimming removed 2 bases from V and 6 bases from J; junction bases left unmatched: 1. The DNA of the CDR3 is TGTGCCAGCAGTTACAACAGGGGCAATGAGCAGTTCTTC. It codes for CASSYNRGNEQFF.

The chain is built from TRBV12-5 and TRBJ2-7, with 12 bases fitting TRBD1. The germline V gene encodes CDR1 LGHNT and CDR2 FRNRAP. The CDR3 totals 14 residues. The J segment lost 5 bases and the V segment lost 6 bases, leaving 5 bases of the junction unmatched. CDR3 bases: TGTGCTAGTGGGACGGGACAGGGGGCACACGAGCAGTACTTC. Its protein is CASGTGQGAHEQYF.

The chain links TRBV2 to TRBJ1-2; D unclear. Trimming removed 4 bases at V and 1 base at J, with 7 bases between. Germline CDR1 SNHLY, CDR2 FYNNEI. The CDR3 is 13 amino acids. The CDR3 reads CASSADFNYGYTF. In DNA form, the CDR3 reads TGTGCCAGCAGTGCAGATTTTAACTATGGCTACACCTTC.

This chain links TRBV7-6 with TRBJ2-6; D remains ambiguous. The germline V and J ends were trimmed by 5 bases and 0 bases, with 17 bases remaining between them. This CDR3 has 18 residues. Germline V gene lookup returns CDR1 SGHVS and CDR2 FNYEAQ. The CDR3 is CASSPGPPTSSGANVLTF. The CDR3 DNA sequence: TGTGCCAGCAGCCCCGGGCCTCCGACCAGCTCTGGGGCCAACGTCCTGACTTTC.

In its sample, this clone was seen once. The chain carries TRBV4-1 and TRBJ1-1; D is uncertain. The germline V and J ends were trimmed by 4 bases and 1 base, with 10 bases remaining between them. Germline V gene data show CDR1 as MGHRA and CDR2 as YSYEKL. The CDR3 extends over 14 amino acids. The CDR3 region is CASSPLPGNTEAFF. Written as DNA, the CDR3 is TGCGCCAGCAGCCCTCTCCCGGGGAACACTGAAGCTTTCTTT.